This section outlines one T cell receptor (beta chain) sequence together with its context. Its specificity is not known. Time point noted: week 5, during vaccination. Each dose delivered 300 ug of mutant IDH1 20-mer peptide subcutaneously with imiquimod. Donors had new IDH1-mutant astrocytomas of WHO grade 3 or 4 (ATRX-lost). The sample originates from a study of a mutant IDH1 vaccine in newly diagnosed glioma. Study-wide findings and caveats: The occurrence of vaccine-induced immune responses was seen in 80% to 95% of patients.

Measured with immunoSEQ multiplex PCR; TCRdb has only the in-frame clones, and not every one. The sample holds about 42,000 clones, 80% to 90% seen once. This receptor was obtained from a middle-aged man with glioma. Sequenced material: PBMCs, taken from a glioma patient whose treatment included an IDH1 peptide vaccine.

This CDR3 is CASSPTAGGSETQYF. CDR3 DNA sequence: TGTGCCAGCTCACCGACGGCGGGGGGGAGTGAGACCCAGTACTTC. The chain recombines TRBV18 with TRBJ2-5, with 9 nucleotides matching TRBD2. The CDR3 contains 15 residues. The V gene's germline CDR1 is KGHSH and CDR2 LQKENI. Trimming at V came to 3 bases and at J to 5 bases, leaving 7 bases not matched to a gene.